This entry is about one T cell receptor (beta chain). V lost 1 base and J 12 bases, leaving 16 bases between the germline ends. Per the germline V gene, CDR1 is GTSNPN and CDR2 is SVGIG (reference sequence). There are 14 residues in the CDR3. The entry originates in a study of blood T cell repertoires in COVID-19. Study-level information: Nucleic acid was either cDNA or gDNA, and it came from T cells, B-cell-depleted T cells, or PBMCs.

In the source study's methods: Reference gene primer amplification yielded estimated nucleated cell counts. TCRdb's copy holds only in-frame clones and misses some; the assay was immunoSEQ multiplex PCR. V, J and clone size are those of that table, while D and trimming were read from the DNA. The sample records roughly 500,000 clones, around 85% being singletons. The chain has TRBV30 and TRBJ1-6; D may be TRBD1 (6 bases). Sequences were obtained from peripheral blood. The clonotype originates from a human donor in a cohort sampled during active COVID-19. In nucleotides, the CDR3 is TGTGCCTGGAGTGCAGACACGGGGGGCCTACCCCTCCACTTT. Encoded protein: CAWSADTGGLPLHF.